Shown below are 18 T cell receptor beta chains from a single sample sequenced in a study of T cell responses to AZD1222 COVID-19 vaccine. TCRdb's copy holds only in-frame clones and misses some; the assay was immunoSEQ multiplex PCR. The sample includes 100,000 or so clones, 92% seen only once; the top ten take roughly 1.1%. Here the sequenced sample was peripheral blood, taken on day 0 of AZD1222 vaccination. These receptors originate from an adult in good health.

The V gene is TRBV4-1, the J gene TRBJ2-5, with 7 bases lining up with TRBD1. The CDR3 contains 14 residues. The germline V gene encodes CDR1 MGHRA and CDR2 YSYEKL. V shed 3 bases, J shed 4 bases, and the junction held 5 bases outside the gene matches. The CDR3 here is CASSHPGQLETQYF. The CDR3 nucleotides read TGCGCCAGCAGCCACCCGGGACAGCTAGAGACCCAGTACTTC.

V gene TRBV27 combines with J gene TRBJ1-6; no definite D call. Looked up from germline, CDR1 is MNHEY and CDR2 is SMNVEV (reference sequence). Trimming left V 2 bases short and J 7 bases short, with 12 bases between. The CDR3 is 15 residues long. As DNA, the CDR3 is TGTGCCAGCAGTTTAAGCACAATTAAAAATTCACCCCTCCACTTT. Translated: CASSLSTIKNSPLHF.

The chain has TRBV24-1 and TRBJ2-1; 12 bases fit TRBD2. J gave up 0 bases and V 3 bases, and 8 bases lay outside the gene matches. Germline CDR1 reads KGHDR; CDR2 reads SFDVKD. There are 19 residues in the CDR3. The CDR3 region is CATSDQLAGGISSYNEQFF. The CDR3 coding sequence is TGTGCCACCAGTGATCAACTAGCGGGAGGCATCAGCTCCTACAATGAGCAGTTCTTC.

This chain uses TRBV20-1 with TRBJ1-5; TRBD1 is a possible D gene (5 bases). Trimming took 3 bases from V and 1 from J, leaving 13 bases between them. CDR1 is DFQATT, CDR2 SNEGSKA, per germline (reference sequence). This CDR3 is 15 amino acids long. The CDR3 sequence is CSASDGTQSNQPQHF. The CDR3 DNA reads TGCAGTGCTAGTGACGGGACTCAAAGCAATCAGCCCCAGCATTTT.

J is TRBJ2-3 and V is TRBV5-1; D is possibly TRBD2 (5 bases). Germline V gene lookup returns CDR1 SGHRS and CDR2 YFSETQ. V was clipped by 0 bases and J by 4 bases, with 9 bases between them. This CDR3 comprises 14 residues. The CDR3 region is CASSLGQEADTQYF. The CDR3 bases are TGCGCCAGCAGCTTGGGGCAGGAGGCAGATACGCAGTATTTT.

The rearrangement joins TRBV28 to TRBJ2-3; D is possibly TRBD2 (5 bases). In germline, CDR1 is MDHEN, CDR2 SYDVKM. This CDR3 is 12 amino acids long. V gave up 2 bases and J gave up 8 bases, with 8 bases separating them. CDR3 sequence: CASSLKRFTQYF. CDR3 coding DNA: TGTGCCAGCAGTTTAAAGCGGTTTACGCAGTATTTT.

The rearrangement joins TRBV12-3 or TRBV12-4 to TRBJ2-1, with D possibly TRBD2 on 5 matching bases. This CDR3 comprises 13 residues. V shed 7 bases and J shed 7 bases, with 14 bases lying between them. CDR3 DNA sequence: TGTGCCAGCACCCCCGGGGTGGGGAATGAGCAGTTCTTC. Protein sequence: CASTPGVGNEQFF.

The J gene is TRBJ1-1, the V gene TRBV5-1; TRBD1 might be the D (6 bases). The CDR3 covers 15 residues. Trimming took 4 bases from V and 3 from J, leaving 16 bases between them. The germline V gene encodes CDR1 SGHRS and CDR2 YFSETQ. CDR3 DNA sequence: TGCGCCAGCAGCGCGGTAGGGGGGGCCCACACTGAAGCTTTCTTT. Protein: CASSAVGGAHTEAFF. Combining the CDR3 with reference TRBV5-1 and TRBJ1-1 gives the whole variable domain KAGVTQTPRYLIKTRGQQVTLSCSPISGHRSVSWYQQTPGQGLQFLFEYFSETQRNKGNFPGRFSGRQFSNSRSEMNVSTLELGDSALYLCASSAVGGAHTEAFFGQGTRLTVV.

The chain recombines TRBV6-2 or TRBV6-3 with TRBJ2-7, with D uncertain. V was pared by 6 bases and J by 3 bases, with 9 bases between. The CDR3 totals 12 residues. Germline V CDR1 and CDR2: MNHEY, SVGEGT. This chain's CDR3 is CASSHNYYEQYF. The DNA for the CDR3 is TGTGCCAGCAGCCACAACTACTACGAGCAGTACTTC.

This sequence joins TRBV7-3 and TRBJ2-3; perhaps D is TRBD1 or TRBD2 (5 bases each). The CDR3 contains 14 residues. From germline, CDR1 is SGHTA and CDR2 FQGTGA. V shed 7 bases and J shed 2 bases, with 13 bases lying between them. The chain's CDR3 is CASKGSVSTDTQYF. Written as DNA, the CDR3 is TGTGCCAGCAAGGGGAGTGTTTCCACAGATACGCAGTATTTT.

The V call is TRBV5-6, the J call TRBJ2-2; D is perhaps TRBD1 (7 bases). This CDR3 is built from 16 residues. With 0 bases removed from V and 5 bases from J, the gap between germline ends came to 14 bases. Per germline, CDR1 SGHDT and CDR2 YYEEEE. The DNA for the CDR3 is TGTGCCAGCAGCTTGGACGGGCCAGGGGGGACCGGGGAGCTGTTTTTT. Residues: CASSLDGPGGTGELFF.

J is TRBJ2-1 and V is TRBV28, with D uncertain. V was cut by 5 bases and J by 4 bases, with 9 bases left in between. Germline CDR1 reads MDHEN; CDR2 reads SYDVKM. CDR3 size: 13 residues. The DNA for the CDR3 is TGTGCCAGCAGTGAAACGGCATACAATGAGCAGTTCTTC. This codes for CASSETAYNEQFF.

V gene TRBV19 combines with J gene TRBJ2-3; a possible D gene is TRBD2 (6 bases). The CDR3 runs to 16 residues. Germline V gene lookup returns CDR1 LNHDA and CDR2 SQIVND (reference sequence). V lost 6 bases and J 3 bases, leaving 19 bases between the germline ends. The CDR3 DNA sequence: TGTGCCAGTAGGCGGGGAGGCGTCGTACTTACAGATACGCAGTATTTT. Its protein product is CASRRGGVVLTDTQYF.

This chain links TRBV18 with TRBJ1-1, with D possibly being TRBD1 (5 bases). The germline V and J ends were trimmed by 0 bases and 5 bases, with 10 bases remaining between them. The CDR3 totals 14 residues. CDR1 is KGHSH and CDR2 is LQKENI in the germline V gene. CDR3 region: CASSPPRGPTEAFF. The DNA of the CDR3 is TGTGCCAGCTCACCACCGAGGGGCCCTACTGAAGCTTTCTTT.

The rearrangement uses TRBV24-1 and TRBJ2-7; D might be TRBD2 (6 bases). Germline V lookup: CDR1 KGHDR, CDR2 SFDVKD. The CDR3 spans 13 residues. Trimming shortened V by 4 bases and J by 0 bases, and 6 bases separated the two germline ends. CDR3 protein: CATSERDSYEQYF. The CDR3 DNA is TGTGCCACCAGTGAGCGGGACTCCTACGAGCAGTACTTC.

This rearrangement joins TRBV11-2 to TRBJ1-5; a possible D gene is TRBD1 (6 bases). V was cut by 1 base and J by 2 bases, with 12 bases left in between. The V gene's germline CDR1 is SGHAT and CDR2 FQNNGV. The CDR3 contains 16 residues. CDR3 in DNA: TGTGCCAGCAGCTTAGGGGGGGGCACTGGCAATCAGCCCCAGCATTTT. Translating gives CASSLGGGTGNQPQHF.

The chain links TRBV27 to TRBJ2-1; D is undetermined. CDR3 size: 14 residues. Germline CDR1 is MNHEY and CDR2 is SMNVEV (reference sequence). V lost 5 bases and J 4 bases, leaving 12 bases between the germline ends. The CDR3 reads CASSPSQGYNEQFF. The CDR3, as DNA: TGTGCCAGCAGTCCCTCTCAAGGTTACAATGAGCAGTTCTTC.

CDR3 DNA: TGCGCCAGCAGCGGGGGACTAGGCCGCACAGATACGCAGTATTTT. It specifies CASSGGLGRTDTQYF. The V and J genes are TRBV5-1 and TRBJ2-3, with 8 bases identical to TRBD2. The CDR3 loop spans 15 amino acids. The V and J ends lost 4 bases and 1 base, in that order; junction bases with no gene match: 5. Germline assignment: CDR1 SGHRS and CDR2 YFSETQ.